This is a list of T cell receptor beta chains from one sample in a study of neurological immune-mediated disorders. One entry per CDR3 protein results from TCRdb running MiXCR on the 5' RACE reads. This sample carries nearly 60,000 distinct CDR3 sequences, approximately 3.1% of them seen once, and the ten largest clones take roughly 7%. Sample: PBMCs. Receptors were obtained from a woman aged 60-75 years with multiple sclerosis. Both conserved end residues are part of each CDR3. Fields, in order: clone size, J gene, D gene, V gene, CDR3 length, CDR3 protein, CDR3 DNA. A D gene is named only where the DNA matches it firmly. Clone size is given for some rows only: seen once, a few or many times, or a class if the clone is expanded.

many	TRBJ1-5	-	TRBV7-8	16	CASSLLRTLPNQPQHF	TGTGCCAGCAGCTTATTAAGGACATTACCCAATCAGCCCCAGCATTTT
many	TRBJ2-7	-	TRBV29-1	13	CSVDRDNSYEQYF	TGCAGCGTTGATCGGGACAACTCCTACGAGCAGTACTTC
many	TRBJ1-1	-	TRBV7-2	14	CASSPQARGTEAFF	TGTGCCAGCAGCCCCCAGGCTCGCGGCACTGAAGCTTTCTTT
many	TRBJ2-5	-	TRBV4-1	15	CASSQDARATETQYF	TGCGCCAGCAGCCAAGATGCCAGAGCAACGGAGACCCAGTACTTC
many	TRBJ2-4	-	TRBV7-9	13	CASSIGQINIQYF	TGTGCCAGCAGCATAGGACAGATAAACATTCAGTACTTC
many	TRBJ2-2	-	TRBV28	13	CASKRGGTGELFF	TGTGCCAGCAAAAGGGGGGGTACCGGGGAGCTGTTTTTT
many	TRBJ2-5	TRBD1	TRBV28	15	CARTRNNGTEETQYF	TGTGCCAGAACACGAAATAACGGGACAGAAGAGACCCAGTACTTC
many	TRBJ2-1	TRBD2	TRBV28	15	CASSPIAGMDNEQFF	TGTGCCAGCAGTCCGATAGCGGGAATGGACAATGAGCAGTTCTTC
many	TRBJ1-3	-	TRBV20-1	15	CSARNRGTSGNTIYF	TGCAGTGCCCGAAATAGAGGTACCTCTGGAAACACCATATATTTT
many	TRBJ1-4	-	TRBV9	15	CASSVARGSDEKLFF	TGTGCCAGCAGCGTAGCTAGGGGTTCGGACGAAAAACTGTTTTTT
-	TRBJ1-6	-	TRBV5-1	14	CASSVQGNNSPLHF	TGCGCCAGCAGCGTCCAGGGGAATAATTCACCCCTCCACTTT
medium-sized	TRBJ2-2	-	TRBV7-8	18	CASSLEVPTGLETGELFF	TGTGCCAGCAGCTTAGAAGTCCCAACAGGGTTGGAAACCGGGGAGCTGTTTTTT
many	TRBJ1-5	-	TRBV20-1	14	CSATDWASNQPQHF	TGCAGTGCTACGGATTGGGCTAGCAATCAGCCCCAGCATTTT
once	TRBJ2-2	-	TRBV20-1	13	CSASLRVGGELFF	TGCAGTGCTAGTCTCAGAGTTGGCGGGGAGCTGTTTTTT
many	TRBJ1-2	-	TRBV10-3	15	CAISESGSVNYGYTF	TGTGCCATCAGTGAGTCGGGGTCGGTCAACTATGGCTACACCTTC
many	TRBJ1-1	-	TRBV7-8	14	CASSLEGLNTEAFF	TGTGCCAGCAGCTTAGAAGGTCTGAACACTGAAGCTTTCTTT
many	TRBJ2-6	-	TRBV12-3/TRBV12-4	17	CASSLEHPGLGANVLTF	TGTGCCAGCAGTTTAGAGCACCCAGGGCTTGGGGCCAACGTCCTGACTTTC
few	TRBJ2-7	TRBD2	TRBV20-1	14	CSALLAGSSYEQYF	TGCAGTGCTCTCTTAGCGGGGTCCTCCTACGAGCAGTACTTC
many	TRBJ2-7	-	TRBV27	14	CASRDTGSSLAQYF	TGTGCCAGCAGGGATACAGGGTCTAGTCTCGCGCAGTACTTC
many	TRBJ2-5	TRBD2	TRBV12-3/TRBV12-4	15	CASSPSGRGVETQYF	TGTGCCAGCAGTCCTAGCGGGAGGGGCGTGGAGACCCAGTACTTC
many	TRBJ1-2	-	TRBV9	12	CASSVDGYGYTF	TGTGCCAGCAGCGTCGATGGTTATGGCTACACCTTC
many	TRBJ2-1	-	TRBV24-1	12	CATRGNGDEQFF	TGTGCCACCAGGGGGAACGGCGATGAGCAGTTCTTC
many	TRBJ1-4	-	TRBV20-1	11	CSARGEGKLFF	TGCAGTGCTAGAGGCGAAGGAAAACTGTTTTTT
many	TRBJ2-3	TRBD2	TRBV3-1	17	CASSQAPRTSGTDTQYF	TGTGCCAGCAGCCAAGCCCCTCGGACTAGCGGCACAGATACGCAGTATTTT
many	TRBJ2-4	TRBD1	TRBV18	15	CASSPGQGPKNIQYF	TGTGCCAGCTCACCGGGACAGGGCCCCAAAAACATTCAGTACTTC
many	TRBJ2-7	-	TRBV27	15	CASRAEGLGPSEQYF	TGTGCCAGCAGGGCCGAGGGTCTGGGACCTTCCGAGCAGTACTTC
many	TRBJ1-5	-	TRBV4-2	16	CASSQDGIMGNQPQHF	TGTGCCAGCAGCCAAGATGGGATTATGGGCAATCAGCCCCAGCATTTT
many	TRBJ1-1	-	TRBV10-3	14	CAITKHGEIPEAFF	TGTGCCATCACTAAACATGGCGAGATTCCTGAAGCTTTCTTT
many	TRBJ2-7	-	TRBV20-1	14	CSATKGAGSSEQYF	TGCAGTGCAACGAAAGGGGCGGGCTCCAGCGAGCAGTACTTC
many	TRBJ1-1	TRBD1	TRBV12-3/TRBV12-4	14	CASSFQGGNTEAFF	TGTGCCAGCAGTTTTCAGGGGGGAAACACTGAAGCTTTCTTT
many	TRBJ2-4	TRBD1	TRBV5-5	15	CASSQIRDRKNIQYF	TGTGCCAGCAGCCAAATAAGGGACAGAAAAAACATTCAGTACTTC
many	TRBJ2-7	-	TRBV10-3	12	CAISESSTGQYF	TGTGCCATCAGTGAGTCGTCGACAGGGCAGTACTTC
many	TRBJ2-3	-	TRBV15	13	CATSRGSTDTQYF	TGTGCCACCAGCAGAGGTAGCACAGATACGCAGTATTTT
many	TRBJ2-1	TRBD1	TRBV28	14	CASGRQGVYNEQFF	TGTGCCAGCGGCCGACAGGGGGTTTACAATGAGCAGTTCTTC
many	TRBJ1-2	-	TRBV6-2/TRBV6-3	14	CASSYETGVGGYTF	TGTGCCAGCAGTTACGAGACGGGTGTCGGCGGCTACACCTTC
many	TRBJ1-1	-	TRBV6-6	14	CASSYQGLATEAFF	TGTGCCAGCAGTTACCAAGGGTTGGCAACTGAAGCTTTCTTT
many	TRBJ2-7	-	TRBV4-1	16	CASSGRRAGEDYEQYF	TGCGCCAGCAGCGGACGCCGGGCAGGGGAGGACTACGAGCAGTACTTC
many	TRBJ1-2	-	TRBV5-1	13	CASSLDNRDGYTF	TGCGCCAGCAGCTTGGATAACAGGGATGGCTACACCTTC
many	TRBJ1-1	-	TRBV12-3/TRBV12-4	13	CASSGTGYTEAFF	TGTGCCAGCTCAGGAACGGGATACACTGAAGCTTTCTTT